This entry is about one T cell receptor (beta chain). What it binds is not known. Researchers ran the PCR with 60 Vbeta and 13 Jbeta primers. TCRdb's copy holds only in-frame clones and misses some; the assay was immunoSEQ multiplex PCR. The table records roughly 150,000 clones, 70% to 80% of them present only once. This sample was included in a study of cytomegalovirus exposure and HLA in healthy donors. Study-level results: In presence/absence analyses, roughly uniform sequencing depth across donors was assumed. Later analysis demonstrated an association between a missense DCLRE1C variant and TCR beta V- and J-gene trimming. In a later analysis, HLA-associated TCR beta chains were more clonally expanded than equally common others. Accurate prediction of HLA-A and HLA-B alleles (for most subjects) was reportedly achieved from TCR beta sequences.

V lost 4 bases, J lost 3 bases, and 4 bases stayed unmatched. The germline V gene encodes CDR1 MNHEY and CDR2 SVGAGI. The length of the CDR3 is 14 residues. The receptor was isolated from a man aged 40-50 years in good health and CMV-seronegative. The sample consisted of PBMCs. V gene TRBV6-5 combines with J gene TRBJ2-7, with TRBD1 matching 9 bases. As DNA, the CDR3 is TGTGCCAGCAGTTCGAGACAGGGGGACTACGAGCAGTACTTC. The encoded protein is CASSSRQGDYEQYF.